This T cell receptor (beta chain) was identified during a study of cytomegalovirus exposure and HLA in healthy donors. Study-level background: From 150 million to 200 million T cells, an earlier analysis saw roughly 100 million unique TCR beta sequences.

This clone was recorded only once. Its target is not known. Different DNA sequences within this sample yield the same CDR3. The study's findings and limits: Previous analysis showed most TCR beta V segments were productive about 90% or about 30% of the time. In a later analysis, several top co-occurrence clusters appeared linked to parvovirus B19, influenza, CMV and Epstein-Barr virus.

This PCR relied on a set of 60 Vbeta primers and 13 Jbeta primers. Profiled with immunoSEQ multiplex PCR; TCRdb holds only in-frame clones, not every one. The sample contains about 160,000 clones, around three quarters of which appear only once. This CDR3 is built from 14 residues. The germline V and J ends were trimmed by 4 bases and 1 base, with 7 bases remaining between them. Germline V lookup: CDR1 MDHEN, CDR2 SYDVKM. The sample was PBMCs. This clonotype was sampled from a man between 40 and 49 years old in good health and CMV-seronegative. The chain is built from TRBV28 and TRBJ2-2; tentatively, D is TRBD1 (6 bases). CDR3 in DNA: TGTGCCAGCAGTTCGGGACAGAACACCGGGGAGCTGTTTTTT. It is translated as CASSSGQNTGELFF.